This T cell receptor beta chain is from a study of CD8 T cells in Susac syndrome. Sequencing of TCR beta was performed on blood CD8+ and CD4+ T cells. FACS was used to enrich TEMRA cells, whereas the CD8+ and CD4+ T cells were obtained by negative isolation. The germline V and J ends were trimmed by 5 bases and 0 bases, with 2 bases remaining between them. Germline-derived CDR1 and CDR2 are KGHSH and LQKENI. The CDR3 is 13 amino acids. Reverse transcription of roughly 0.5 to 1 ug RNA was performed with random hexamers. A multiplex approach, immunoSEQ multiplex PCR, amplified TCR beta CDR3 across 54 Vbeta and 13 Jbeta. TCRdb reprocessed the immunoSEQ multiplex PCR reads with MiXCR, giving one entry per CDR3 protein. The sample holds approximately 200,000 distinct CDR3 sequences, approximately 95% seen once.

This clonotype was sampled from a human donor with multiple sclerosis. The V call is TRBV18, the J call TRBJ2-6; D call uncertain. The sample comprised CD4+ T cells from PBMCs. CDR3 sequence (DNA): TGTGCCAGCTCAGACTCTGGGGCCAACGTCCTGACTTTC. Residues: CASSDSGANVLTF. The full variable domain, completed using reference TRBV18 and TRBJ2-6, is NAGVMQNPRHLVRRRGQEARLRCSPMKGHSHVYWYRQLPEEGLKFMVYLQKENIIDESGMPKERFSAEFPKEGPSILRIQQVVRGDSAAYFCASSDSGANVLTFGAGSRLTVL.